This TCR beta chain was identified during a study of blood T cells in healthy people across ages. Background on the study: About one barcoded beta molecule per two T cells came from capture by template switching. Study results and limitations: Diversity estimated from one million T cells was considered an underestimate. Naive and antigen-experienced cells were not separated, limiting conclusive comparison.

The CDR3 covers 15 residues. V gave up 3 bases and J gave up 2 bases, with 13 bases separating them. Through a sample-barcoded 5' primer and a J-beta primer mix, a second PCR was run for roughly 6 to 12 cycles. TCRdb called the 5' RACE reads again in MiXCR, with one record for every CDR3 protein. Of hundreds of thousands of distinct CDR3 sequences in the sample, roughly 35% were seen once. With regard to this clonotype: What it recognizes is unknown.

Whenever a sample was processed, at least 7 million PBMCs were isolated. Material: blood. V usage is TRBV12-3 or TRBV12-4 and J usage is TRBJ2-5; perhaps D is TRBD1 or TRBD2 (5 bases each). The TCR was taken from a man in his late teens or twenties in good health. The CDR3 loop reads CASSLQGSGQETQYF. The CDR3 bases are TGTGCCAGCAGTTTGCAGGGTTCGGGGCAAGAGACCCAGTACTTC.